Listed here are 13 T cell receptor beta chains from one sample, sequenced in a study of blood T cell repertoires in COVID-19. Assay used: immunoSEQ multiplex PCR; TCRdb lists only in-frame clones, some missing. The table has 81,000 or so clones, approximately 89% seen once. Material: peripheral blood. The receptors were sampled from a man aged 65 to 85 with active or convalescent COVID-19.

The V gene is TRBV4-1, the J gene TRBJ2-3; a possible D gene is TRBD1 (6 bases). This CDR3 has 15 amino acids. The V end lost 4 bases, the J end lost 0 bases, and 11 bases lay between the germline ends. The germline gives CDR1 MGHRA, CDR2 YSYEKL. The CDR3 coding sequence is TGCGCCAGCAGCCGAGACAGGTTGAGCACAGATACGCAGTATTTT. It specifies CASSRDRLSTDTQYF.

The chain carries TRBV6-2 or TRBV6-3 and TRBJ2-5; a weak D match, TRBD1 (6 bases). Trimming took 6 bases from V and 2 from J, leaving 19 bases between them. The CDR3 sequence is 16 residues long. Germline values: CDR1 MNHEY, CDR2 SVGEGT. CDR3 DNA sequence: TGTGCCAGCAGCCCCGGGACAAACTCCGGACAAGAGACCCAGTACTTC. It encodes CASSPGTNSGQETQYF.

The CDR3 nucleotides are TGCGCCAGCAGCTTGGAGTTCGGTGATAACTATGGCTACACCTTC. Translating gives CASSLEFGDNYGYTF. The chain recombines TRBV5-1 with TRBJ1-2; no clear D. The CDR3 is 15 residues long. V lost 0 bases, J lost 1 base, and 10 bases lay in between. Germline CDR1 is SGHRS and CDR2 is YFSETQ.

The chain couples TRBV18 to TRBJ1-1, with a tentative D call TRBD1 (5 bases). The germline gives CDR1 KGHSH, CDR2 LQKENI. There are 16 residues in the CDR3. The V end lost 3 bases, the J end lost 1 base, and 15 bases lay between the germline ends. For the CDR3, the DNA is TGTGCCAGCTCACCCCTATCGGGGGTCGGGAACACTGAAGCTTTCTTT. Translating it yields CASSPLSGVGNTEAFF.

The chain uses TRBV11-3 and TRBJ2-2; perhaps TRBD1 as D (6 bases). The germline gives CDR1 SGHNT, CDR2 YENEEA. CDR3 size: 14 residues. V was shortened by 5 bases and J by 1 base, with 8 bases between the two germline ends. CDR3 residues: CASSLGQNTGELFF. CDR3 nucleotide sequence: TGTGCCAGCAGCCTGGGACAGAACACCGGGGAGCTGTTTTTT. The full variable domain, with the rest looked up from reference TRBV11-3 and TRBJ2-2, is EAGVVQSPRYKIIEKKQPVAFWCNPISGHNTLYWYLQNLGQGPELLIRYENEEAVDDSQLPKDRFSAERLKGVDSTLKIQPAELGDSAVYLCASSLGQNTGELFFGEGSRLTVL.

The chain couples TRBV18 to TRBJ2-5, with TRBD1 matching 8 bases. The CDR3 totals 13 residues. The V and J ends lost 4 bases and 4 bases, in that order; junction bases with no gene match: 2. Germline V lookup: CDR1 KGHSH, CDR2 LQKENI. CDR3 sequence (DNA): TGTGCCAGCTCACGAGACAGGGGAGAGACCCAGTACTTC. Translated: CASSRDRGETQYF.

The table lists this clone with a count of one. The chain employs TRBV7-8 and TRBJ2-7; 12 nucleotides align to TRBD2. V lost 5 bases and J lost 2; bases outside the gene matches: 7. The CDR3 consists of 16 residues. CDR1 and CDR2 from the germline V gene are SGHVS and FQNEAQ. The CDR3 DNA follows: TGTGCCAGCAGCCCCCGACTAGCGGGGGACCCCTACGAGCAGTACTTC. It encodes CASSPRLAGDPYEQYF.

In DNA, the CDR3 is TGTGCCAGCAGTCCGGACTCCCGGGTCCATCAGCCCCAGCATTTT. Translation: CASSPDSRVHQPQHF. This chain joins TRBV2 and TRBJ1-5; D unclear. Trimming cost V 5 bases and J 5 bases, with 16 bases left between them. This CDR3 comprises 15 residues. CDR1 SNHLY and CDR2 FYNNEI come from the germline V gene.

This sequence joins TRBV29-1 and TRBJ2-1; a possible D gene is TRBD2 (6 bases). The V end lost 5 bases, the J end lost 9 bases, and 17 bases lay between the germline ends. CDR1 is SQVTM, CDR2 ANQGSEA, per germline. CDR3 length: 13 residues. CDR3 in amino acids: CSVRGQLGGEQFF. CDR3 nucleotide sequence: TGCAGCGTTCGCGGACAACTGGGGGGTGAGCAGTTCTTC.

V usage is TRBV27 and J usage is TRBJ2-3, with 14 bases identical to TRBD2. Looked up from germline, CDR1 is MNHEY and CDR2 is SMNVEV (reference sequence). The CDR3 runs 19 residues. J gave up 5 bases and V 7 bases, and 17 bases lay outside the gene matches. The CDR3 is CASIVGTSGGQPFQDTQYF. CDR3 in DNA: TGTGCCAGCATCGTTGGGACTAGCGGGGGTCAACCGTTCCAAGATACGCAGTATTTT.

The rearrangement uses TRBV24-1 and TRBJ2-5; 8 nucleotides line up with TRBD1. CDR1 is KGHDR and CDR2 is SFDVKD in the germline V gene. Losses at the gene ends were 5 bases for V and 5 bases for J; bases not matched to a gene: 9. The CDR3 runs to 15 residues. CDR3 residues: CATSAFQGAQETQYF. The CDR3 nucleotides are TGTGCCACCAGTGCCTTTCAGGGGGCGCAGGAGACCCAGTACTTC.

The rearrangement uses TRBV6-5 and TRBJ1-1; D is unresolved. Trimming pared 4 bases from V and 3 bases from J, leaving 9 bases between. The CDR3 sequence is 13 residues long. The germline gives CDR1 MNHEY, CDR2 SVGAGI. The CDR3 coding sequence is TGTGCCAGCAGTTTAGACACCTACACTGAAGCTTTCTTT. Its protein is CASSLDTYTEAFF.

This sequence joins TRBV2 and TRBJ2-7; no clear D. Trimming pared 5 bases from V and 7 bases from J, leaving 12 bases between. Germline values: CDR1 SNHLY, CDR2 FYNNEI. The CDR3 covers 12 residues. The CDR3 loop reads CASSYTWPEQYF. CDR3 bases: TGTGCCAGCAGTTACACGTGGCCGGAGCAGTACTTC.